The rows below give T cell receptor beta chains drawn from one sample of a study of blood T cell repertoires in COVID-19. Here immunoSEQ multiplex PCR was the method, and the copy in TCRdb shows in-frame clones only, minus some. Of about 190,000 clones in the sample, more than 60% are singletons; the top ten hold roughly 13%. The sequencing input was peripheral blood. Every receptor here comes from a man between 50 and 59 years old who had recovered from COVID-19. Each CDR3 is given with its conserved first and last residue. A D gene is named only where the DNA matches it firmly. Rows may omit the clone size; those that give it use once, few, many or a size class.

d_call: TRBD1
j_call: TRBJ2-1
v_call: TRBV5-1
clone_size: once
cdr3_aa: CASSMGDRSYNEQFF
cdr3_nt: TGCGCCAGTTCCATGGGGGACAGGTCCTACAATGAGCAGTTCTTC

d_call: NA
j_call: TRBJ2-1
v_call: TRBV10-1
clone_size: NA
cdr3_aa: CASSESRLSLFF
cdr3_nt: TGCGCCAGCAGTGAGTCTCGACTATCTCTGTTCTTC

d_call: TRBD2
j_call: TRBJ2-3
v_call: TRBV3-1/TRBV3-2
clone_size: NA
cdr3_aa: CASSHKAGDWADTQYF
cdr3_nt: TGTGCCAGCAGCCATAAAGCGGGAGATTGGGCAGATACGCAGTATTTT

d_call: TRBD2
j_call: TRBJ2-7
v_call: TRBV28
clone_size: NA
cdr3_aa: CASTGTSNAVYEQYF
cdr3_nt: TGTGCCAGCACCGGGACTAGCAACGCAGTATACGAGCAGTACTTC

d_call: TRBD1
j_call: TRBJ1-1
v_call: TRBV6-6
clone_size: NA
cdr3_aa: CASSPGQGSTEAFF
cdr3_nt: TGTGCCAGCAGCCCGGGACAGGGGAGCACTGAAGCTTTCTTT

d_call: NA
j_call: TRBJ1-3
v_call: TRBV9
clone_size: NA
cdr3_aa: CARNPGASGNTIYF
cdr3_nt: TGTGCCAGAAATCCAGGGGCCTCTGGAAACACCATATATTTT

d_call: NA
j_call: TRBJ2-3
v_call: TRBV12-5
clone_size: NA
cdr3_aa: CASARIYTDTQYF
cdr3_nt: TGTGCTAGTGCCAGGATCTACACAGATACGCAGTATTTT

d_call: TRBD1
j_call: TRBJ2-7
v_call: TRBV6-5
clone_size: NA
cdr3_aa: CASGQGGFVYEQYF
cdr3_nt: TGTGCCAGCGGACAGGGTGGGTTTGTCTACGAGCAGTACTTC

d_call: NA
j_call: TRBJ1-2
v_call: TRBV5-4
clone_size: NA
cdr3_aa: CASSVPDAGSFYGYTF
cdr3_nt: TGTGCCAGCAGCGTACCAGACGCGGGATCCTTCTATGGCTACACCTTC

d_call: NA
j_call: TRBJ1-5
v_call: TRBV4-3
clone_size: NA
cdr3_aa: CASSQDSRQPQHF
cdr3_nt: TGCGCCAGCAGCCAAGATTCGCGTCAGCCCCAGCATTTT

d_call: NA
j_call: TRBJ2-5
v_call: TRBV9
clone_size: NA
cdr3_aa: CASSDQGRASETQYF
cdr3_nt: TGTGCCAGTAGCGATCAGGGGAGGGCCTCTGAGACCCAGTACTTC

d_call: TRBD1
j_call: TRBJ1-1
v_call: TRBV6-2/TRBV6-3
clone_size: NA
cdr3_aa: CASSYRGPGTEAFF
cdr3_nt: TGTGCCAGCAGTTACAGGGGGCCCGGCACTGAAGCTTTCTTT

d_call: NA
j_call: TRBJ2-7
v_call: TRBV27
clone_size: NA
cdr3_aa: CASRYSPLASEQYF
cdr3_nt: TGTGCCAGCAGATATTCCCCGTTGGCCAGCGAGCAGTACTTC

d_call: NA
j_call: TRBJ2-1
v_call: TRBV19
clone_size: NA
cdr3_aa: CASSVTGYEQFF
cdr3_nt: TGTGCCAGTAGTGTCACAGGGTATGAGCAGTTCTTC

d_call: NA
j_call: TRBJ2-4
v_call: TRBV12-5
clone_size: NA
cdr3_aa: CASGLVGDF
cdr3_nt: TGTGCTAGTGGTTTGGTCGGAGACTTC

d_call: TRBD2
j_call: TRBJ2-1
v_call: TRBV18
clone_size: NA
cdr3_aa: CASSPSLAEDEQFF
cdr3_nt: TGTGCCAGCTCACCGTCGCTAGCGGAAGATGAGCAGTTCTTC

d_call: NA
j_call: TRBJ1-3
v_call: TRBV25-1
clone_size: NA
cdr3_aa: CASSGGQSAGNTIYF
cdr3_nt: TGTGCCAGCAGTGGAGGACAGAGCGCTGGAAACACCATATATTTT

d_call: TRBD1
j_call: TRBJ1-1
v_call: TRBV18
clone_size: NA
cdr3_aa: CASSTDRGQVEAFF
cdr3_nt: TGTGCCAGCTCGACGGACAGGGGGCAAGTCGAAGCTTTCTTT

d_call: TRBD1
j_call: TRBJ2-7
v_call: TRBV9
clone_size: NA
cdr3_aa: CASSVGPRSGTGDSEQYF
cdr3_nt: TGTGCCAGCAGCGTAGGACCCCGGTCCGGGACAGGGGACAGCGAGCAGTACTTC

d_call: NA
j_call: TRBJ2-7
v_call: TRBV5-6
clone_size: NA
cdr3_aa: CASSLVGKQGPDEQYF
cdr3_nt: TGTGCCAGCAGCTTGGTTGGTAAGCAGGGTCCGGACGAGCAGTACTTC

d_call: NA
j_call: TRBJ2-7
v_call: TRBV4-3
clone_size: few
cdr3_aa: CASSQAGYSDEQYF
cdr3_nt: TGCGCCAGCAGCCAAGCCGGTTACTCGGACGAGCAGTACTTC

d_call: NA
j_call: TRBJ2-7
v_call: TRBV27
clone_size: NA
cdr3_aa: CASTEAPRQYF
cdr3_nt: TGTGCCAGCACCGAGGCCCCCAGGCAGTACTTC

d_call: TRBD2
j_call: TRBJ2-2
v_call: TRBV19
clone_size: NA
cdr3_aa: CASTRSSGTFTGELFF
cdr3_nt: TGTGCCAGTACGAGGTCTAGCGGGACTTTCACCGGGGAGCTGTTTTTT

d_call: TRBD2
j_call: TRBJ2-6
v_call: TRBV30
clone_size: NA
cdr3_aa: CASPAGGSGANVLTF
cdr3_nt: TGTGCCTCCCCAGCGGGAGGGTCTGGGGCCAACGTCCTGACTTTC